Each of the 23 T cell receptor beta chains below was sequenced from the same sample in a study of lymphopenia after photon versus proton radiotherapy. Sequenced by immunoSEQ multiplex PCR; TCRdb stores in-frame clones only, minus some. In the table there are roughly 58,000 clones, around 87% of which are singletons. Source: peripheral blood, taken from a patient treated with proton-based radiotherapy. The receptors stem from a man aged 80 or over with esophageal cancer.

The chain combines TRBV19 with TRBJ2-1; 12 positions agree with TRBD2. Trimming cost V 4 bases and J 0 bases; bases outside gene matches: 7. CDR3 size: 18 residues. Germline CDR1 reads LNHDA; CDR2 reads SQIVND (reference sequence). The CDR3 loop reads CASSTRLAGAYSYNEQFF. In DNA, the CDR3 is TGTGCCAGTAGTACCCGACTAGCGGGAGCTTACTCCTACAATGAGCAGTTCTTC.

This clone came up once. The CDR3 loop reads CAWSKRGLNTEAFF. For the CDR3, the DNA is TGTGCCTGGAGTAAGCGGGGGCTCAACACTGAAGCTTTCTTT. V and J are TRBV30 and TRBJ1-1; tentative D call: TRBD1 (6 bases). CDR3 length equals 14 residues. V was shortened by 2 bases and J by 2 bases, with 12 bases between the two germline ends. Per germline, CDR1 GTSNPN and CDR2 SVGIG (reference sequence).

This chain joins TRBV18 and TRBJ1-2; D is undetermined. CDR1 and CDR2 from the germline V gene are KGHSH and LQKENI. V shed 3 bases and J shed 2 bases, with 7 bases lying between them. The CDR3 length is 13 residues. The chain's CDR3 is CASSPPGNYGYTF. In nucleotides, the CDR3 is TGTGCCAGCTCACCTCCGGGGAACTATGGCTACACCTTC. Drawing the rest from reference TRBV18 and TRBJ1-2, the complete variable domain is NAGVMQNPRHLVRRRGQEARLRCSPMKGHSHVYWYRQLPEEGLKFMVYLQKENIIDESGMPKERFSAEFPKEGPSILRIQQVVRGDSAAYFCASSPPGNYGYTFGSGTRLTVV.

This clone was observed once. The V call is TRBV7-5, the J call TRBJ2-2. TRBV7-5 is classified as a pseudogene. The CDR3 contains 9 residues. CDR3 region: CVRGRELFF. CDR3 DNA: TGTGTCAGGGGTCGGGAGCTGTTTTTT.

CDR3 sequence (DNA): TGTGCCATCAGACCGGGACAGTCCTACAATGAGCAGTTCTTC. Amino acid sequence: CAIRPGQSYNEQFF. The J gene is TRBJ2-1, the V gene TRBV10-3, with TRBD1 matching over 7 bases. Trimming cost V 6 bases and J 1 base; bases outside gene matches: 3. The V gene's germline CDR1 is ENHRY and CDR2 SYGVKD. The CDR3 is 14 residues long.

The J gene is TRBJ2-1, the V gene TRBV10-3, with TRBD2 identical over 8 bases. Losses at the gene ends were 6 bases for V and 7 bases for J; bases not matched to a gene: 2. The CDR3 has 12 amino acids. Germline CDR1 is ENHRY and CDR2 is SYGVKD. The CDR3 here is CAIRTSENEQFF. In DNA, the CDR3 is TGTGCCATCAGGACTAGCGAAAATGAGCAGTTCTTC.

This chain joins TRBV7-6 and TRBJ2-3, with unresolved D. The CDR3 runs to 16 residues. V was shortened by 5 bases and J by 0 bases, with 15 bases between the two germline ends. Germline-derived CDR1 and CDR2 are SGHVS and FNYEAQ. CDR3 region: CASSRRPTPSTDTQYF. The CDR3, as DNA: TGTGCCAGCAGCAGACGCCCAACCCCTAGCACAGATACGCAGTATTTT.

This chain joins TRBV7-2 and TRBJ2-2, with 8 nucleotides matching TRBD1. In germline, CDR1 is SGHTA, CDR2 FQGNSA. J gave up 1 base and V 2 bases, and 3 bases lay outside the gene matches. The CDR3 is made up of 16 amino acids. The CDR3 coding sequence is TGTGCCAGCAGCTTATTTGGACAGGGGAACACCGGGGAGCTGTTTTTT. It is translated as CASSLFGQGNTGELFF.

CDR3 residues: CAISDDRGETQYF. The CDR3 DNA reads TGTGCCATCAGTGACGACAGGGGGGAGACCCAGTACTTC. This chain links TRBV10-3 with TRBJ2-5, with 9 bases fitting TRBD1. With V trimmed by 3 bases and J by 5 bases, 1 base remained unmatched. Germline CDR1 reads ENHRY; CDR2 reads SYGVKD. The CDR3 is made up of 13 amino acids.

This clone is a singleton in its sample. The chain uses TRBV6-5 and TRBJ2-7; either TRBD1 or TRBD2 may supply D (5 bases each). Per germline, CDR1 MNHEY and CDR2 SVGAGI. This CDR3 has 16 amino acids. Deletions cut 0 bases from V and 2 bases from J, with 14 bases between. The CDR3 sequence: CASSYSGIWGTYEQYF. DNA for the CDR3: TGTGCCAGCAGTTACTCGGGGATCTGGGGGACCTACGAGCAGTACTTC.

V is TRBV19 and J is TRBJ1-3; no reliable D call. CDR1 and CDR2 (germline): LNHDA, SQIVND (reference sequence). The CDR3 has 12 residues. Trimming stripped 9 bases from V and 0 bases from J, with 6 bases between. The CDR3 here is CASGVSGNTIYF. The CDR3 DNA follows: TGTGCCAGCGGGGTCTCTGGAAACACCATATATTTT.

This clone was observed a single time. V and J are TRBV25-1 and TRBJ2-2; 8 bases map to TRBD2. The V and J ends lost 6 bases and 3 bases, in that order; junction bases with no gene match: 9. CDR1 and CDR2 (germline): MGHDK, SYGVNS. The CDR3 has 16 amino acids. The chain's CDR3 is CASRRDGGADTGELFF. In nucleotides, the CDR3 is TGTGCCAGCAGGAGGGACGGGGGGGCCGACACCGGGGAGCTGTTTTTT. Looking up the rest from reference TRBV25-1 and TRBJ2-2 gives the full variable domain: EADIYQTPRYLVIGTGKKITLECSQTMGHDKMYWYQQDPGMELHLIHYSYGVNSTEKGDLSSESTVSRIRTEHFPLTLESARPSHTSQYLCASRRDGGADTGELFFGEGSRLTVL.

The CDR3 sequence is CASSQDVREADTQYF. The CDR3 bases are TGCGCCAGCAGCCAAGATGTTAGGGAAGCGGATACGCAGTATTTT. The chain joins TRBV4-3 to TRBJ2-3; D gene uncertain. Germline lookup yields CDR1 LGHNA and CDR2 YSLEER. The V and J ends lost 0 bases and 6 bases respectively, with 13 bases between them. CDR3 size: 15 residues.

The chain couples TRBV27 to TRBJ2-7; D may be TRBD1 (5 bases). The CDR3 sequence is 14 residues long. V lost 2 bases and J 3 bases, leaving 11 bases between the germline ends. Germline V lookup: CDR1 MNHEY, CDR2 SMNVEV (reference sequence). The CDR3 loop reads CASSLIGQGYEQYF. The CDR3 nucleotides read TGTGCCAGCAGTTTAATAGGGCAGGGCTACGAGCAGTACTTC.

The rearrangement joins TRBV7-2 to TRBJ2-7; D might be TRBD1 (5 bases). The germline V gene has CDR1 SGHTA and CDR2 FQGNSA. Trimming stripped 1 base from V and 1 base from J, with 11 bases between. The CDR3 has 15 amino acids. The chain's CDR3 is CASSLGAGISYEQYF. In nucleotides, the CDR3 is TGTGCCAGCAGCTTAGGGGCAGGGATATCCTACGAGCAGTACTTC.

This chain connects TRBV19 to TRBJ2-5; no clear D. The length of the CDR3 is 13 residues. The ends were cut back, 3 bases at V and 5 bases at J, with 10 bases in the middle. Germline values: CDR1 LNHDA, CDR2 SQIVND (reference sequence). The CDR3 sequence is CASSINGRETQYF. Here the CDR3 DNA reads TGTGCCAGTAGTATTAACGGCCGGGAGACCCAGTACTTC.

The V and J genes are TRBV4-3 and TRBJ2-2; 9 bases match TRBD1. V shed 5 bases and J 7 bases; nucleotides not matched to a gene: 2. There are 13 residues in the CDR3. From germline, CDR1 is LGHNA and CDR2 YSLEER. The CDR3 protein is CASSKTGGGELFF. CDR3 nucleotides: TGCGCCAGCAGCAAGACAGGGGGCGGGGAGCTGTTTTTT.

The V and J genes are TRBV10-3 and TRBJ2-5, with a tentative D call TRBD2 (5 bases). This CDR3 has 12 amino acids. The germline V gene encodes CDR1 ENHRY and CDR2 SYGVKD. Trimming took off 2 bases at V and 11 bases at J, with 12 bases between the two ends. The CDR3 sequence is CAISEPSREQYF. In DNA, the CDR3 is TGTGCCATCAGTGAGCCTTCGAGGGAGCAGTACTTC.

This chain uses TRBV12-2 with TRBJ2-3; no check of the table's D call, TRBD2, against the DNA was made. TRBV12-2 is flagged as a pseudogene. The CDR3 runs to 18 residues. The CDR3 coding sequence is TGTGCAAGTCGCCTTAGAGAGCGGGAGCTACCTTTCACAGATACGCAGTATTTT. Its protein product is CASRLRERELPFTDTQYF.

The chain has TRBV2 and TRBJ1-3, with a tentative D call TRBD1 (6 bases). Trimming took 4 bases from V and 2 from J, leaving 9 bases between them. Germline V gene sequence: CDR1 SNHLY, CDR2 FYNNEI. This CDR3 is built from 14 residues. The CDR3 DNA reads as TGTGCCAGCAGTGGTACAGGGACTGGAAACACCATATATTTT. Residues: CASSGTGTGNTIYF.

V is TRBV5-1 and J is TRBJ1-6; a weak D match, TRBD1 (6 bases). Germline lookup yields CDR1 SGHRS and CDR2 YFSETQ. The CDR3 consists of 14 residues. Trimming shortened V by 2 bases and J by 5 bases, and 8 bases separated the two germline ends. DNA for the CDR3: TGCGCCAGCAGCTTAGGGGGTGATAATTCACCCCTCCACTTT. As protein: CASSLGGDNSPLHF.

This clone was counted a single time. This chain links TRBV9 with TRBJ1-1; a possible D gene is TRBD1 (6 bases). Germline CDR1 is SGDLS and CDR2 is YYNGEE. This CDR3 spans 17 amino acids. Trimming stripped 4 bases from V and 0 bases from J, with 19 bases between. In DNA, the CDR3 is TGTGCCAGCAGCCTCGGGGGCATACAATTGATGAACACTGAAGCTTTCTTT. This sequence encodes CASSLGGIQLMNTEAFF.

The CDR3 is CASTRGTGGETQYF. The CDR3 DNA reads as TGTGCCAGCACCCGCGGGACGGGGGGAGAGACCCAGTACTTC. The chain recombines TRBV6-5 with TRBJ2-5, with 7 bases matching TRBD2. The germline CDR1 and CDR2 sequences are MNHEY and SVGAGI. The CDR3 sequence is 14 residues long. J gave up 4 bases and V 7 bases, and 9 bases lay outside the gene matches.